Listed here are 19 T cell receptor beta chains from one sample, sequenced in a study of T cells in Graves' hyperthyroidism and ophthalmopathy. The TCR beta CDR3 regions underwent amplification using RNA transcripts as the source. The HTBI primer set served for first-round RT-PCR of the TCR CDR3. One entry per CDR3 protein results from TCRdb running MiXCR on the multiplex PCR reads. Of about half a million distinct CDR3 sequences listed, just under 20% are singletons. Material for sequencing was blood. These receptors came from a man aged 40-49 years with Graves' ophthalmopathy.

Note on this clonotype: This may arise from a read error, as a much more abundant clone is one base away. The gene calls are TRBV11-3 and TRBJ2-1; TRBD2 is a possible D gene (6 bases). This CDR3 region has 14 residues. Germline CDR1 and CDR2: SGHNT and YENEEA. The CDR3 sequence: CAGSTPGDSGEQFF. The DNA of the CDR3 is TGTGCCGGCAGCACCCCCGGGGACTCCGGGGAGCAGTTCTTC.

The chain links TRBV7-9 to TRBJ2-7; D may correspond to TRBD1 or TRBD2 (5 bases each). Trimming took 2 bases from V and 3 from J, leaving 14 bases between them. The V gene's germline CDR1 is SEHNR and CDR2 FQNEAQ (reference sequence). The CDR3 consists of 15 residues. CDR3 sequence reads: CASSLISWDLYEQYF. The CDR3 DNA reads TGTGCCAGCAGCTTAATAAGCTGGGACCTCTACGAGCAGTACTTC.

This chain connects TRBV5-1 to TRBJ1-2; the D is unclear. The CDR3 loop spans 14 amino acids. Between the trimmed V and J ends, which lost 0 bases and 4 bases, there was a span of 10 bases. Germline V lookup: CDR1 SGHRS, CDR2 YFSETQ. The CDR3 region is CASSLGIGAYGYTF. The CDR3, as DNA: TGCGCCAGCAGCTTGGGGATTGGTGCCTATGGCTACACCTTC.

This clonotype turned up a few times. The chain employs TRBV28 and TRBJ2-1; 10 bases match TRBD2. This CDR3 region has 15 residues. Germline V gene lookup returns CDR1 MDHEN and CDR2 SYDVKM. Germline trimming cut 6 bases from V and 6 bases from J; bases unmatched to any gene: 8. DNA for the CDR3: TGTGCCAGCAGGGGGAGTCTAGCGGGAGTCAATGAGCAGTTCTTC. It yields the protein CASRGSLAGVNEQFF.

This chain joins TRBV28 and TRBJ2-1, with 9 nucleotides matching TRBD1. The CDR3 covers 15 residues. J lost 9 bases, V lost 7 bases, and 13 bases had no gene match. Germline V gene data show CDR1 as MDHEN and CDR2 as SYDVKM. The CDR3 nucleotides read TGTGCCAGCATATTACAGGGGGCGGGATCCATTGAGCAGTTCTTC. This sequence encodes CASILQGAGSIEQFF.

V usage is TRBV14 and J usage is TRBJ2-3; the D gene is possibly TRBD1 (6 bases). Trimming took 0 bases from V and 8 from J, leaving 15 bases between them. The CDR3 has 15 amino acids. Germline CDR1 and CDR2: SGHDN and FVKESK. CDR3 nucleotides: TGTGCCAGCAGCCAAGATGTCCAACAGGGCAGTACGCAGTATTTT. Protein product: CASSQDVQQGSTQYF.

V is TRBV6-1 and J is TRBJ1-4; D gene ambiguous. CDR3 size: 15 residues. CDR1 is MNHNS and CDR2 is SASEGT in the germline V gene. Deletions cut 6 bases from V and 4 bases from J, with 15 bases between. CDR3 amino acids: CASSPAAQVNEKLFF. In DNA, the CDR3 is TGTGCCAGCAGCCCCGCGGCCCAGGTTAATGAAAAACTGTTTTTT.

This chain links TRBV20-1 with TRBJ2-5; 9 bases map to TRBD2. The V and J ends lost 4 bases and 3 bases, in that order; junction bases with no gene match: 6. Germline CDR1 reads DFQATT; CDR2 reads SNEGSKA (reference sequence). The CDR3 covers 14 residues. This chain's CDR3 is CSATAGGAEETQYF. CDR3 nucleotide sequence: TGCAGTGCTACGGCGGGGGGGGCCGAAGAGACCCAGTACTTC.

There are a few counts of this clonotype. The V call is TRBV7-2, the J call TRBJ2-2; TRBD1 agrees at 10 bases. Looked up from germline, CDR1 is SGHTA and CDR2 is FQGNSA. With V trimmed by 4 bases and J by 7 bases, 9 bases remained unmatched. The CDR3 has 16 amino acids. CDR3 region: CASSSRGQGLNGELFF. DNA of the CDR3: TGTGCCAGCAGCTCCAGGGGACAGGGGTTGAACGGGGAGCTGTTTTTT.

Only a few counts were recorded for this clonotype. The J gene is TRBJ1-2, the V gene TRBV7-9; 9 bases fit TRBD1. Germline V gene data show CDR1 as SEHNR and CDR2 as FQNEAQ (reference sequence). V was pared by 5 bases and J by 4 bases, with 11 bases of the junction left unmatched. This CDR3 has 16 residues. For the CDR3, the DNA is TGTGCCAGCAGCCCTCCGGGACAGGGCCTGGGCTATGGCTACACCTTC. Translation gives CASSPPGQGLGYGYTF. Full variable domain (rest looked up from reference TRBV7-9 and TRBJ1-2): DTGVSQNPRHKITKRGQNVTFRCDPISEHNRLYWYRQTLGQGPEFLTYFQNEAQLEKSRLLSDRFSAERPKGSFSTLEIQRTEQGDSAMYLCASSPPGQGLGYGYTFGSGTRLTVV.

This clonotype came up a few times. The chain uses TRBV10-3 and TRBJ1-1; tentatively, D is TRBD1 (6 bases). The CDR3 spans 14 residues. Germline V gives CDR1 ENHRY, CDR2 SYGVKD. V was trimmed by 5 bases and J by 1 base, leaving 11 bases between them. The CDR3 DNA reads TGTGCCATCAGTAAGGGGACACAGAACACTGAAGCTTTCTTT. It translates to CAISKGTQNTEAFF.

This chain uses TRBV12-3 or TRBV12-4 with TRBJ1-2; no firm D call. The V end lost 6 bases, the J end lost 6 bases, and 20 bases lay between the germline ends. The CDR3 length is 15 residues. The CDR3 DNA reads TGTGCCAGCAGCCTGGACTTCAGGAGGGTCGATGGCTACACCTTC. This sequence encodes CASSLDFRRVDGYTF.

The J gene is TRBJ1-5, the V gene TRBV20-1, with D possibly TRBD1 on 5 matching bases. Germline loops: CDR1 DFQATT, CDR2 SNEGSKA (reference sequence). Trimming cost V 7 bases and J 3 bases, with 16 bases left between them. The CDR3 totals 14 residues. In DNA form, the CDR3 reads TGCAGTGTTCCGGGACTCCAACCCAATCAGCCCCAGCATTTT. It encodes CSVPGLQPNQPQHF.

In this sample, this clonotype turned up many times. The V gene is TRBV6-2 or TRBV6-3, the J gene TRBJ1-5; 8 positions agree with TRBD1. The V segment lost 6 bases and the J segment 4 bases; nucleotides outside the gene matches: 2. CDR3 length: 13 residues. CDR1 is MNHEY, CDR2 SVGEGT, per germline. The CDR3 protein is CASRDRENQPQHF. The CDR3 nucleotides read TGTGCCAGCAGGGACAGGGAGAATCAGCCCCAGCATTTT.

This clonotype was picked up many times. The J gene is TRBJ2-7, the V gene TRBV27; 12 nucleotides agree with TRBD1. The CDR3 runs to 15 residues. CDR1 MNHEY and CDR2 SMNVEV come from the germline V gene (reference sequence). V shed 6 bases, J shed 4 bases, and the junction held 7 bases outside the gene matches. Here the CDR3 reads CASREGTGGWYEQYF. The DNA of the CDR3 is TGTGCCAGCAGAGAAGGGACAGGGGGCTGGTACGAGCAGTACTTC.

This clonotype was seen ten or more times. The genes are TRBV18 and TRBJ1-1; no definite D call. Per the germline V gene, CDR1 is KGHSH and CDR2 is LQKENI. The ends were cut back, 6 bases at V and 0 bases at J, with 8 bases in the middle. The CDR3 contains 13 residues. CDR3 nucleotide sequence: TGTGCCAGCTCCCGGGCCCTGAACACTGAAGCTTTCTTT. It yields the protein CASSRALNTEAFF.

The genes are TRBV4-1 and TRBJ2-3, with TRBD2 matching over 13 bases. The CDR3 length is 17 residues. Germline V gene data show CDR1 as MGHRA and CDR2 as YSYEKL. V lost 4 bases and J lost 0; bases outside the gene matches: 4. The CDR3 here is CASSPTSGGTSTDTQYF. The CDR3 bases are TGCGCCAGCAGCCCGACTAGCGGGGGGACGAGCACAGATACGCAGTATTTT.

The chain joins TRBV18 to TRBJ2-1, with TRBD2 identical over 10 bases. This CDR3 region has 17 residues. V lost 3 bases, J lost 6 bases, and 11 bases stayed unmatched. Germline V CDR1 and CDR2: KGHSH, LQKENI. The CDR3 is CASSPPSLSGRANEQFF. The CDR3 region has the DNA TGTGCCAGCTCACCCCCCTCACTAAGCGGGAGGGCCAATGAGCAGTTCTTC.

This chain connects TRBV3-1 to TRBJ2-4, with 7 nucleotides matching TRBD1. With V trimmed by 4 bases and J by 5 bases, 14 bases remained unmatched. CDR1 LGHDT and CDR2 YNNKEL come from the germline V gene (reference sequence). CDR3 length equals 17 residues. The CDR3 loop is CASSRRIVTGDENIQYF. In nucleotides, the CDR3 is TGTGCCAGCAGCCGCCGGATTGTAACAGGGGATGAAAACATTCAGTACTTC.